These 16 T cell receptor beta chains were all obtained from the same sample, sequenced in a study of monozygotic twins with inflammatory bowel disease. Using the 5' RACE reads, TCRdb records one entry per CDR3 protein without DNA. This sample's clone table lists a few hundred thousand distinct CDR3 sequences. Material: blood. These receptors all come from a human donor with ulcerative colitis or Crohn's disease, or a healthy co-twin of an affected twin (not recorded which).

This chain joins TRBV6-5 and TRBJ2-2; TCRdb reports TRBD1, a call that lacks DNA to check it against. This CDR3 comprises 16 residues. Germline CDR1 reads MNHEY; CDR2 reads SVGAGI. The CDR3 spells CASSYPGTGNTGELFF.

CDR3 amino acids: CASRTGATDTEAFF. The V call is TRBV7-2, the J call TRBJ1-1; TCRdb's D gene call, TRBD1, goes unchecked for lack of DNA. CDR1 and CDR2 from the germline V gene are SGHTA and FQGNSA. The CDR3 contains 14 residues.

The chain employs TRBV28 and TRBJ2-7. This CDR3 has 12 residues. Germline CDR1 MDHEN, CDR2 SYDVKM. This CDR3 reads CASTSVLREQYF. Full variable domain (missing parts from reference TRBV28 and TRBJ2-7): DVKVTQSSRYLVKRTGEKVFLECVQDMDHENMFWYRQDPGLGLRLIYFSYDVKMKEKGDIPEGYSVSREKKERFSLILESASTNQTSMYLCASTSVLREQYFGPGTRLTVT.

The V call is TRBV2, the J call TRBJ2-1. Looked up from germline, CDR1 is SNHLY and CDR2 is FYNNEI. The CDR3 totals 11 residues. CDR3 sequence reads: CASTLLVEQFF. The whole variable domain, filled in from reference TRBV2 and TRBJ2-1, reads EPEVTQTPSHQVTQMGQEVILRCVPISNHLYFYWYRQILGQKVEFLVSFYNNEISEKSEIFDDQFSVERPDGSNFTLKIRSTKLEDSAMYFCASTLLVEQFFGPGTRLTVL.

This chain connects TRBV19 to TRBJ2-1; the TCRdb D gene call, TRBD2, has no DNA to confirm it. The germline V gene encodes CDR1 LNHDA and CDR2 SQIVND (reference sequence). The CDR3 spans 16 residues. The CDR3 reads CASSAWTSGTYNEQFF.

The chain uses TRBV18 and TRBJ2-7; TCRdb proposes TRBD1, but this gene call is untestable without DNA. Per germline, CDR1 KGHSH and CDR2 LQKENI. This CDR3 is built from 14 residues. The chain's CDR3 is CASSPKDRDYEQYF.

The chain carries TRBV19 and TRBJ1-1; TCRdb reports TRBD1, a call that lacks DNA to check it against. Germline loops: CDR1 LNHDA, CDR2 SQIVND (reference sequence). The CDR3 contains 16 residues. CDR3 sequence: CASKERTGTGVPEAFF.

The CDR3 here is CASRKGPTNSPLHF. The chain links TRBV7-3 to TRBJ1-6; TCRdb outputs TRBD1, but without DNA this stays unchecked. This CDR3 has 14 amino acids. Germline loops: CDR1 SGHTA, CDR2 FQGTGA. Using reference TRBV7-3 and TRBJ1-6 for the parts outside the CDR3, the full variable domain is GAGVSQTPSNKVTEKGKYVELRCDPISGHTALYWYRQSLGQGPEFLIYFQGTGAADDSGLPNDRFFAVRPEGSVSTLKIQRTERGDSAVYLCASRKGPTNSPLHFGNGTRLTVT.

V and J are TRBV10-3 and TRBJ2-2; TCRdb gives TRBD1 as the D gene, but with no DNA this cannot be confirmed. Looked up from germline, CDR1 is ENHRY and CDR2 is SYGVKD. CDR3 length equals 16 residues. CDR3 sequence reads: CAISALGGVDTGELFF.

This rearrangement joins TRBV12-3 or TRBV12-4 to TRBJ2-7; TCRdb's D gene call, TRBD2, goes unchecked for lack of DNA. This CDR3 contains 15 residues. The CDR3 protein is CASSLTTGMSYEQYF.

The chain uses TRBV27 and TRBJ1-5; TCRdb's D gene call, TRBD1, goes unchecked for lack of DNA. Germline V gene data show CDR1 as MNHEY and CDR2 as SMNVEV (reference sequence). The CDR3 sequence is 13 residues long. The CDR3 protein is CASSSRGLQPQHF.

V gene TRBV28 combines with J gene TRBJ1-5. CDR3 size: 15 residues. Germline lookup yields CDR1 MDHEN and CDR2 SYDVKM. This CDR3 is CASAQGGSSNQPQHF.

The rearrangement joins TRBV12-3 or TRBV12-4 to TRBJ2-7. This CDR3 spans 14 amino acids. CDR3 region: CASRSGIPPYEQYF.

This chain connects TRBV25-1 to TRBJ1-6; TCRdb outputs TRBD1, but without DNA this stays unchecked. CDR3 length: 12 amino acids. The germline V gene has CDR1 MGHDK and CDR2 SYGVNS. CDR3 in amino acids: CASNEGTSPLHF.

CDR3 loop: CASSPTTSSYNEQFF. The rearrangement links TRBV5-1 to TRBJ2-1. Germline assignment: CDR1 SGHRS and CDR2 YFSETQ. The CDR3 is made up of 15 amino acids.

J is TRBJ2-2 and V is TRBV4-2. In germline, CDR1 is LGHNA, CDR2 YNFKEQ. CDR3 length: 15 residues. The CDR3 protein is CASSQVGKNTGELFF.